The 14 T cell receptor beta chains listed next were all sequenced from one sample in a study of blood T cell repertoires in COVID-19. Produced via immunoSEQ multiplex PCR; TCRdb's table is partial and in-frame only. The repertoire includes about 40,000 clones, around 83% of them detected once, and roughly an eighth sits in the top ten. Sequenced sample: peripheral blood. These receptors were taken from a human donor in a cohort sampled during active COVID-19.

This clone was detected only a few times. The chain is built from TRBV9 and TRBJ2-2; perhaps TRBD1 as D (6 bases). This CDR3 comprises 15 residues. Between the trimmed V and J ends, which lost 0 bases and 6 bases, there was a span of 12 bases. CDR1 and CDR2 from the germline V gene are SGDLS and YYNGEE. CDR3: CASSVGPGQSGELFF. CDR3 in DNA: TGTGCCAGCAGCGTAGGCCCGGGACAATCCGGGGAGCTGTTTTTT.

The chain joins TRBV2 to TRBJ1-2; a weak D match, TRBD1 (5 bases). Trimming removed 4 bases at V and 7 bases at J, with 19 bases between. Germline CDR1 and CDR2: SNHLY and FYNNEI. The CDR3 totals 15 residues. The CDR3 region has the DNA TGTGCCAGCAGTGCGGCAGGGCGTTCTAGTTTTGGCTACACCTTC. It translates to CASSAAGRSSFGYTF.

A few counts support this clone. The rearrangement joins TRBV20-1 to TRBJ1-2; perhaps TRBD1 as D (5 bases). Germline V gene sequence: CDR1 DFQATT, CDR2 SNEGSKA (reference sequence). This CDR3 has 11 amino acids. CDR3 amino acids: CSLRGSYGYTF. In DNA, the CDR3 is TGCAGCCTTCGGGGGAGCTATGGCTACACCTTC.

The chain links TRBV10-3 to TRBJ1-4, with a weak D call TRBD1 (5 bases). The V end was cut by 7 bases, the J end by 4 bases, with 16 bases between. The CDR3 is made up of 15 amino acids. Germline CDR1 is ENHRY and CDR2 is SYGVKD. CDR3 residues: CAITPAAGINEKLFF. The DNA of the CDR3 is TGTGCCATCACCCCGGCGGCAGGGATTAATGAAAAACTGTTTTTT.

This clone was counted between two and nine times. The CDR3 sequence is CASSQGRGRYEQYF. The CDR3 DNA reads TGCGCCAGCAGCCAGGGCAGGGGGCGGTACGAGCAGTACTTC. The J gene is TRBJ2-7, the V gene TRBV4-1, with TRBD1 identical over 8 bases. The CDR3 is 14 residues long. Germline V gives CDR1 MGHRA, CDR2 YSYEKL. V shed 3 bases, J shed 4 bases, and the junction held 5 bases outside the gene matches.

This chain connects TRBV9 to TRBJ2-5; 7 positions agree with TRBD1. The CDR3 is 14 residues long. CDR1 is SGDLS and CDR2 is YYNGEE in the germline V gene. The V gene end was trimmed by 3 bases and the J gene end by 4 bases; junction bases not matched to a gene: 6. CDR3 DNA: TGTGCCAGCAGCGCAACCGACAGGGTAGAGACCCAGTACTTC. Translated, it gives CASSATDRVETQYF.

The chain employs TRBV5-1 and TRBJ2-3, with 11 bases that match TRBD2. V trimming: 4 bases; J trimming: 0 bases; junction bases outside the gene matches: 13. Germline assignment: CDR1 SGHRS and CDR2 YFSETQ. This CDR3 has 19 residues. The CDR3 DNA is TGCGCCAGCAGCGCCGGACTAGCGGGTGGAAGACCTAGCACAGATACGCAGTATTTT. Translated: CASSAGLAGGRPSTDTQYF.

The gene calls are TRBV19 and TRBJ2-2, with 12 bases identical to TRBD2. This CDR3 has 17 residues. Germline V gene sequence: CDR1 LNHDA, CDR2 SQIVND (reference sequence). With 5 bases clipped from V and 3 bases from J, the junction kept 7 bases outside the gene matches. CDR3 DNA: TGTGCCAGTAGTCGCCTAGCGGGGGGGCCCGACACCGGGGAGCTGTTTTTT. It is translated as CASSRLAGGPDTGELFF. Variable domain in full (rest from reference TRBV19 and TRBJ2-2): DGGITQSPKYLFRKEGQNVTLSCEQNLNHDAMYWYRQDPGQGLRLIYYSQIVNDFQKGDIAEGYSVSREKKESFPLTVTSAQKNPTAFYLCASSRLAGGPDTGELFFGEGSRLTVL.

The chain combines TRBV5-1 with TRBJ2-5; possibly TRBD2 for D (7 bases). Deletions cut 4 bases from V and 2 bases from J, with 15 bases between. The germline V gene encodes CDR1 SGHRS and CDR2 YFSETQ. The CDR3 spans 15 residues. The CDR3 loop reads CASSHEGGSQETQYF. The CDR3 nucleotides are TGCGCCAGCAGCCACGAGGGGGGGAGTCAAGAGACCCAGTACTTC.

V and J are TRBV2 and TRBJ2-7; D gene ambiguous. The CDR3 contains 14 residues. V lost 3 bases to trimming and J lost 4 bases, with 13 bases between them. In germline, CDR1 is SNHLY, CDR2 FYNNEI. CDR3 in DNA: TGTGCCAGCAGTGAGGTCGGAAAGAGGTACGAGCAGTACTTC. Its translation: CASSEVGKRYEQYF.

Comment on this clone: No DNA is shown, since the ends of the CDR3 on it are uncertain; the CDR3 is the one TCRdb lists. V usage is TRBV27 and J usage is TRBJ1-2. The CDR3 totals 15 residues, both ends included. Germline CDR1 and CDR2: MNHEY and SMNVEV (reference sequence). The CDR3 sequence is CASSTSRGSVYGYTF.

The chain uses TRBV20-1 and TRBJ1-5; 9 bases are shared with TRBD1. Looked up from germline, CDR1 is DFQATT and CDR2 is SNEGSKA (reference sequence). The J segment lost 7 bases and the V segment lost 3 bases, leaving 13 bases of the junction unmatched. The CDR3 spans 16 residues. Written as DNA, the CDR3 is TGCAGTGCTAGTTCCGCGGACAGGGGAGGAAAGCAGCCCCAGCATTTT. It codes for CSASSADRGGKQPQHF.

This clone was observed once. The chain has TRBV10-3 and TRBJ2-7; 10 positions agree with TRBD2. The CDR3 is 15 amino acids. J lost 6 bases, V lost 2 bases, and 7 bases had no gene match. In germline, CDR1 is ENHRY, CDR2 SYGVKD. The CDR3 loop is CAISEVASGGPEQYF. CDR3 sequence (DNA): TGTGCCATCAGTGAGGTGGCTAGCGGGGGACCCGAGCAGTACTTC.

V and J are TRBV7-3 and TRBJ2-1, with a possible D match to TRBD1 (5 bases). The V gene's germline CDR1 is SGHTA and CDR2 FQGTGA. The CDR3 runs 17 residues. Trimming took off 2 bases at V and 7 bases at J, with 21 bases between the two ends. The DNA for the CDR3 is TGTGCCAGCAGCTTACGGCCCCCCGCAGGGCTCGGGAATGAGCAGTTCTTC. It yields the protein CASSLRPPAGLGNEQFF.